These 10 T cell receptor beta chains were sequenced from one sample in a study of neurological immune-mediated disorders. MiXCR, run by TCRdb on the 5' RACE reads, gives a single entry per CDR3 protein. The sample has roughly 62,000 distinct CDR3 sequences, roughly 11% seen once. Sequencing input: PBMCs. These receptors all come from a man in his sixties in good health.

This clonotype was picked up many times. Written as DNA, the CDR3 is TGTGCCATCAGTGCGCCCGGGACAGGGTCCCTTCGCGGCTATGGCTACACCTTC. The encoded protein is CAISAPGTGSLRGYGYTF. This rearrangement joins TRBV10-3 to TRBJ1-2; 9 bases fit TRBD1. The V segment lost 4 bases and the J segment 4 bases; nucleotides outside the gene matches: 16. The length of the CDR3 is 18 residues. Germline V gene lookup returns CDR1 ENHRY and CDR2 SYGVKD.

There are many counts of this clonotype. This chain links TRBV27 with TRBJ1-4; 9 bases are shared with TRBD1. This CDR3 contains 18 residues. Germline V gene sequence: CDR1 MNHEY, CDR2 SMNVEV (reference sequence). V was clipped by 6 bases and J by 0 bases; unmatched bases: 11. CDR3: CASSPSGTGTATNEKLFF. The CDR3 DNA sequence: TGTGCCAGCAGCCCATCCGGGACAGGGACTGCAACTAATGAAAAACTGTTTTTT.

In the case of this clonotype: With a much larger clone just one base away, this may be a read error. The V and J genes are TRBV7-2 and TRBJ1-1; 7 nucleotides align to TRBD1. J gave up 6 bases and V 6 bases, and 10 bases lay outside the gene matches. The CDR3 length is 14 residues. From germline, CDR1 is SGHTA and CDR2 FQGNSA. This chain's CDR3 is CASRPGQSYAEAFF. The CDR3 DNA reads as TGTGCCAGCAGACCGGGACAGTCATACGCTGAAGCTTTCTTT.

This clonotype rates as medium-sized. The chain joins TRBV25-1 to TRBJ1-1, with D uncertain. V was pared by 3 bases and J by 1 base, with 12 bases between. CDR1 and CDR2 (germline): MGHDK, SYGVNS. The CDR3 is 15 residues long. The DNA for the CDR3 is TGTGCCAGCAGTGACTTCGGACGGACGAACACTGAAGCTTTCTTT. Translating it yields CASSDFGRTNTEAFF.

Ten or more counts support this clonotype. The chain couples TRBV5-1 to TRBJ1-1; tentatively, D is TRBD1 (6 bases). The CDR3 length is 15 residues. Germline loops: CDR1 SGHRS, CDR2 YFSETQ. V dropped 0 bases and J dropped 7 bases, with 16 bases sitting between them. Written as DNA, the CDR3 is TGCGCCAGCAGCTTGGCCGTCGGCAGGGGCATTGAAGCTTTCTTT. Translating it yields CASSLAVGRGIEAFF. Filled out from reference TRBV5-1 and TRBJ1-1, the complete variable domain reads KAGVTQTPRYLIKTRGQQVTLSCSPISGHRSVSWYQQTPGQGLQFLFEYFSETQRNKGNFPGRFSGRQFSNSRSEMNVSTLELGDSALYLCASSLAVGRGIEAFFGQGTRLTVV.

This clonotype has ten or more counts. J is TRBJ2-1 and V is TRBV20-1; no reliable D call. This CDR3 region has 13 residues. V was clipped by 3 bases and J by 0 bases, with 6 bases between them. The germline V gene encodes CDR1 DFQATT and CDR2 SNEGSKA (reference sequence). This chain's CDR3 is CSASLSSYNEQFF. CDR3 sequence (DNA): TGCAGTGCTAGTCTGAGCTCCTACAATGAGCAGTTCTTC.

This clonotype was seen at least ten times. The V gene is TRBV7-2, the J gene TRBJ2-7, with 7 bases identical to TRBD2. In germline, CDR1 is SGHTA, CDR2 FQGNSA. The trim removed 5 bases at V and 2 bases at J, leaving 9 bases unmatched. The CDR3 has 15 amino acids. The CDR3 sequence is CASSRGTSVPYEQYF. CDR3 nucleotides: TGTGCCAGCAGCCGAGGCACTAGCGTACCCTACGAGCAGTACTTC.

For the CDR3, the DNA is TGTGCCAGCAGCTACTGGACAGGGGGGAATGAAAAACTGTTTTTT. Translation: CASSYWTGGNEKLFF. The rearrangement uses TRBV7-2 and TRBJ1-4; TRBD1 matches at 10 bases. Germline trimming cut 4 bases from V and 5 bases from J; bases unmatched to any gene: 4. In germline, CDR1 is SGHTA, CDR2 FQGNSA. The CDR3 totals 15 residues. Filled out from reference TRBV7-2 and TRBJ1-4, the complete variable domain reads GAGVSQSPSNKVTEKGKDVELRCDPISGHTALYWYRQSLGQGLEFLIYFQGNSAPDKSGLPSDRFSAERTGGSVSTLTIQRTQQEDSAVYLCASSYWTGGNEKLFFGSGTQLSVL.

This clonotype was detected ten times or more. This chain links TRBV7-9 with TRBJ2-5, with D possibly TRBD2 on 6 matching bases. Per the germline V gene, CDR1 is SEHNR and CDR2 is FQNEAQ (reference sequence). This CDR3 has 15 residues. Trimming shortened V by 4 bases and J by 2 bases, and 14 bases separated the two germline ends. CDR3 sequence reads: CASSSDRAGQETQYF. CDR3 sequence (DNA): TGTGCCAGCAGCTCGGACCGGGCGGGGCAAGAGACCCAGTACTTC.

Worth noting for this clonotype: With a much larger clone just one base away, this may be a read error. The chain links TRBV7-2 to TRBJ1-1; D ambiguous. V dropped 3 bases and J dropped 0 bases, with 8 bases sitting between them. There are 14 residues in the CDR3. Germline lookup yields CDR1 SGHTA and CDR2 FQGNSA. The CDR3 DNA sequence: TGTGCCAGCAGCTTTGCCCGTATGAACACTGAAGCTTTCTTT. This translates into CASSFARMNTEAFF.